This T cell receptor (beta chain) was sequenced in a study of OX40 agonist ivuxolimab in advanced cancers. At the level of the study: Patients treated during dose escalation were battling hepatocellular carcinoma, melanoma, renal cell or head and neck cancer. General study findings and limits: Individuals who were partial responders at 0.1-3.0 mg/kg had clonal expansion that ranked among the lowest.

The CDR3 is made up of 13 amino acids. Trimming left V 2 bases short and J 8 bases short, with 10 bases between. Germline V gene sequence: CDR1 SEHNR, CDR2 FQNEAQ (reference sequence). Sequencing was performed with immunoSEQ multiplex PCR; in TCRdb, only in-frame clones are kept and a portion is missing. The table has some 110,000 clones, 90% seen once; the top ten hold approximately 0.52%. As concerns this clone: Antigen specificity is unknown.

Blood got drawn at baseline, again on cycle 4 day 1, and then on cycle 7 day 1. The sample consisted of CD4+ or CD8+ T cells sorted from blood, taken in a trial of the OX40 agonist ivuxolimab. V and J are TRBV7-9 and TRBJ2-4; no reliable D call. This clonotype was obtained from an adult with an advanced solid tumor such as melanoma, head and neck, liver or kidney cancer. Here the CDR3 DNA reads TGTGCCAGCAGCTTAAGCTTTCGGGACATTCAGTACTTC. Its translation: CASSLSFRDIQYF.